This T cell receptor beta chain is drawn from a study of blood T cell repertoires in COVID-19. Study at large: PBMCs, B-cell-depleted T cells, or T cells were the source of the cDNA or gDNA that made up the material.

The V and J ends lost 2 bases and 4 bases respectively, with 9 bases between them. The germline V gene encodes CDR1 SGHRS and CDR2 YFSETQ. This CDR3 is 13 amino acids long. Clones were read by immunoSEQ multiplex PCR, and TCRdb kept only the in-frame ones, dropping some. Of under 100,000 clones listed, just under 85% are singletons. The TCR comes from a man older than 75 with active or convalescent COVID-19. The rearrangement links TRBV5-1 to TRBJ1-1, with D possibly matching TRBD1 (5 bases). Sequencing was done on a sample of peripheral blood. CDR3 nucleotide sequence: TGCGCCAGCAGCTTACGAAGGGGCACTGAAGCTTTCTTT. It encodes CASSLRRGTEAFF.